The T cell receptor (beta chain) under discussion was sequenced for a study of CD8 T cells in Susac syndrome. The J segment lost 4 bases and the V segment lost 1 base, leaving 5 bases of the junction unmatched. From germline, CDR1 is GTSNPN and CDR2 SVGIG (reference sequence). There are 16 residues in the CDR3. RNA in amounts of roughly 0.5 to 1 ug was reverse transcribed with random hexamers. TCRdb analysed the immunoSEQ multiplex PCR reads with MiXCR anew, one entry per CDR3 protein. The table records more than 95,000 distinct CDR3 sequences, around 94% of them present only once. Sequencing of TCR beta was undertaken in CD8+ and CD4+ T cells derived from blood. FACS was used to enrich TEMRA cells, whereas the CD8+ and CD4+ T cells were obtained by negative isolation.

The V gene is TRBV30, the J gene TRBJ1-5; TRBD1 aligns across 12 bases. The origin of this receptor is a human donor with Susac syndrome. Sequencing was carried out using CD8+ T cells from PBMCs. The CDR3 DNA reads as TGTGCCTGGAGTGCCGGGACAGGGGGCTGGAATCAGCCCCAGCATTTT. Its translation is CAWSAGTGGWNQPQHF.